This T cell receptor beta chain comes out of a study of cytomegalovirus exposure and HLA in healthy donors. The germline CDR1 and CDR2 sequences are MNHEY and SVGAGI. Losses at the gene ends were 7 bases for V and 4 bases for J; bases not matched to a gene: 10. The CDR3 spans 15 residues. Study outcomes and limitations: Later genetic work tied a missense DCLRE1C variant to beta-chain V and J trimming. Most TCRs appeared rarely, but some public TCRs recurred in many donors.

As to this clone: Its antigen is as yet unknown.

The PCR ran on 60 Vbeta and 13 Jbeta primers. The data were produced by immunoSEQ multiplex PCR, yet TCRdb's version contains in-frame clones alone and is incomplete. Among roughly 66,000 clones listed, approximately 80% were seen once. The rearrangement joins TRBV6-5 to TRBJ1-5; 7 positions match TRBD1. This clonotype originated in a man between 18 and 35 years old in good health and CMV-seropositive. Sequenced sample: PBMCs. DNA for the CDR3: TGTGCCAGCAAAACCATTCCAGGGGGAAATCAGCCCCAGCATTTT. Translated, it gives CASKTIPGGNQPQHF.